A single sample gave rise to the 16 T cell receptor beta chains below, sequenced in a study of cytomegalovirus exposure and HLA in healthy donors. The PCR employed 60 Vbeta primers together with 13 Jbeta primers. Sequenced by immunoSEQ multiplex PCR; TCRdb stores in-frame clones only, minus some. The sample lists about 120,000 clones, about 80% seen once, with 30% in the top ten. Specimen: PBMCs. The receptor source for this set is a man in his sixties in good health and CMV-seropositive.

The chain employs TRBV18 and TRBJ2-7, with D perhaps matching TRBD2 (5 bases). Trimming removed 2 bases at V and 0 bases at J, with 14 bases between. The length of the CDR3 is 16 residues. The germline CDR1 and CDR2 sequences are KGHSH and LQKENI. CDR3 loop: CASSPNSVASSYEQYF. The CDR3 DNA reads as TGTGCCAGCTCACCAAATAGCGTCGCTAGCTCCTACGAGCAGTACTTC.

CDR3 loop: CASSKKREARIPHSYEQYF. The CDR3 coding sequence is TGTGCCAGTAGTAAGAAGCGGGAGGCCCGGATACCTCACTCCTACGAGCAGTACTTC. The genes are TRBV19 and TRBJ2-7, with TRBD2 matching over 9 bases. The CDR3 totals 19 residues. V shed 4 bases, J shed 0 bases, and the junction held 16 bases outside the gene matches. From germline, CDR1 is LNHDA and CDR2 SQIVND (reference sequence).

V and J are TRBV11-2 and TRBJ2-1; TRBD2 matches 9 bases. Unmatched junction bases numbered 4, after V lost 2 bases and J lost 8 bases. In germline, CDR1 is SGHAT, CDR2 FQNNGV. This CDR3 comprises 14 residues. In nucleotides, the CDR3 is TGTGCCAGCAGCTTACTGCGGGGGGGCGATGAGCAGTTCTTC. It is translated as CASSLLRGGDEQFF.

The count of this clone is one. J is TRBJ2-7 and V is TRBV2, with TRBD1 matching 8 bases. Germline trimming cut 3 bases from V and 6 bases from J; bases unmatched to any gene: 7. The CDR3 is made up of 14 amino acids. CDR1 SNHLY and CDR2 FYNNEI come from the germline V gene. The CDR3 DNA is TGTGCCAGCAGTGATCAGGGGGCAACGGGCGAGCAGTACTTC. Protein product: CASSDQGATGEQYF.

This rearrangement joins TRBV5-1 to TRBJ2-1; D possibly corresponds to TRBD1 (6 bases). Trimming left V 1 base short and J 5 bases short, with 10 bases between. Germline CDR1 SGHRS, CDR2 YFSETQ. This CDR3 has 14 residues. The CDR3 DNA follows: TGCGCCAGCAGCTTGAAGCAGGGGAACAATGAGCAGTTCTTC. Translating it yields CASSLKQGNNEQFF.

The CDR3 reads CASSVGLVTQNEQFF. CDR3 nucleotides: TGCGCCAGCAGCGTAGGACTAGTAACTCAGAATGAGCAGTTCTTC. This chain uses TRBV5-1 with TRBJ2-1, with 7 nucleotides matching TRBD2. The ends lost 4 bases at V and 7 bases at J; junction bases unmatched: 11. This CDR3 is built from 15 residues. Germline assignment: CDR1 SGHRS and CDR2 YFSETQ.

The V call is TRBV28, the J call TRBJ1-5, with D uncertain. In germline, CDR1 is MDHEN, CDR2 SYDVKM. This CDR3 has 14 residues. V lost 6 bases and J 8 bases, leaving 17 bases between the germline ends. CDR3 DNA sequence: TGTGCCAGCAGCCACTCCTACCGGGAAAAGCCCCAGCATTTT. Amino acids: CASSHSYREKPQHF.

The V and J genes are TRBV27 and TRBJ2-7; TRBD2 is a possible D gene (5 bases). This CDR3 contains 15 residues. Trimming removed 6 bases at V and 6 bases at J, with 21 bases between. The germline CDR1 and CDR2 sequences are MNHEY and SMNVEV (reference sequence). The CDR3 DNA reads TGTGCCAGCAGGACTATCCGGGTCGGATTTGCCGAGCAGTACTTC. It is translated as CASRTIRVGFAEQYF.

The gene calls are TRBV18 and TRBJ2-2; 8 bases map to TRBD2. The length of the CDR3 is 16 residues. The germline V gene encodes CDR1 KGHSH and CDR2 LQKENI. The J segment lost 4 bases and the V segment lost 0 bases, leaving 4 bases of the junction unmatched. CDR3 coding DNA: TGTGCCAGCTCACCACCCGGGGGGGCCGGCACCGGGGAGCTGTTTTTT. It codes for CASSPPGGAGTGELFF. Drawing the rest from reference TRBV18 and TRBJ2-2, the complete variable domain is NAGVMQNPRHLVRRRGQEARLRCSPMKGHSHVYWYRQLPEEGLKFMVYLQKENIIDESGMPKERFSAEFPKEGPSILRIQQVVRGDSAAYFCASSPPGGAGTGELFFGEGSRLTVL.

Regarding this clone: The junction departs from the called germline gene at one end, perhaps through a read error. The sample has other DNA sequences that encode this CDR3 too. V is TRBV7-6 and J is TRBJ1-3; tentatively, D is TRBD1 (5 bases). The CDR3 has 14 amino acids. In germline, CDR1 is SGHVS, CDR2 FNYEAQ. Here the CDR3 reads CASSPRGSGNTIYF. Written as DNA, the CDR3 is TGCGCCAGCAGCCCCCGGGGGTCGGGAAACACCATATATTTT.

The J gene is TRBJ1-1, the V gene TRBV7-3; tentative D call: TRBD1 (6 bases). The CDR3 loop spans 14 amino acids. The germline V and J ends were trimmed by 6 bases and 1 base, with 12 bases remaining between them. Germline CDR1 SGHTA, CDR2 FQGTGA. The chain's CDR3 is CASSFGQSNTEAFF. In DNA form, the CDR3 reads TGTGCCAGCAGTTTCGGACAGTCGAACACTGAAGCTTTCTTT.

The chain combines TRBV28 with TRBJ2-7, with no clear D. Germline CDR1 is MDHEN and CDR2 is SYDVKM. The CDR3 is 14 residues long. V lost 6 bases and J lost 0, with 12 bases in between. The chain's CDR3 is CASRPVANSYEQYF. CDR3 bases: TGTGCCAGCAGACCAGTGGCCAACTCCTACGAGCAGTACTTC.

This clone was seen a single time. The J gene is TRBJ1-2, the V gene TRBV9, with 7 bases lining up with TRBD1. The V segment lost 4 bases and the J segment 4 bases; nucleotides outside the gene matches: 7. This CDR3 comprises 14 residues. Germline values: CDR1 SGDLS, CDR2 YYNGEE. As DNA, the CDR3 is TGTGCCAGCAGCTCCCGACAGGGCGGCTATGGCTACACCTTC. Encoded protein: CASSSRQGGYGYTF.

CDR3 DNA sequence: TGTGCCTGGAGAGCGGATACGCAGTATTTT. Its protein product is CAWRADTQYF. The V gene is TRBV30, the J gene TRBJ2-3; D unresolved. Trimming removed 3 bases at V and 6 bases at J, with 4 bases between. The CDR3 has 10 residues. Germline-derived CDR1 and CDR2 are GTSNPN and SVGIG (reference sequence).

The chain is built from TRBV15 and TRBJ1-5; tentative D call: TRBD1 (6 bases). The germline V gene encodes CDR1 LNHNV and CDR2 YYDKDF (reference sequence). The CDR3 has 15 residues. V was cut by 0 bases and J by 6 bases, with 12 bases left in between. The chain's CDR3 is CATSRDLGAGQPQHF. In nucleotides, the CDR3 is TGTGCCACCAGCAGAGACTTGGGGGCGGGTCAGCCCCAGCATTTT.

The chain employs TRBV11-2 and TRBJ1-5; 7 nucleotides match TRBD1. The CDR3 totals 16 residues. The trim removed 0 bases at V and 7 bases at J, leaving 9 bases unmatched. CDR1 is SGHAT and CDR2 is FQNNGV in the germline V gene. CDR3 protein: CASSLDPDRAGQPQHF. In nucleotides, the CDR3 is TGTGCCAGCAGCTTAGACCCCGACAGGGCCGGGCAGCCCCAGCATTTT.